These 2 T cell receptor beta chains share one sample of origin, sequenced in a study of cytomegalovirus exposure and HLA in healthy donors. This PCR relied on a set of 60 Vbeta primers and 13 Jbeta primers. TCRdb's table, derived via immunoSEQ multiplex PCR, lists solely in-frame clones and lacks some. The sample holds 150,000 to 200,000 clones; 75% to 80% are singletons and the top ten take 11% to 15%. Sequencing was performed on PBMCs. These receptors were obtained from a man in his fifties or sixties in good health and CMV-seropositive.

J is TRBJ1-6 and V is TRBV13; D unclear. From germline, CDR1 is PRHDT and CDR2 FYEKMQ (reference sequence). There are 14 residues in the CDR3. V was pared by 2 bases and J by 7 bases, with 9 bases between. CDR3: CASSLYIRNSPLHF. As DNA, the CDR3 is TGTGCCAGCAGCTTATACATCAGGAATTCACCCCTCCACTTT.

This chain connects TRBV11-2 to TRBJ1-6, with D tentatively TRBD1 (6 bases). The CDR3 consists of 15 residues. Trimming pared 5 bases from V and 4 bases from J, leaving 12 bases between. The germline gives CDR1 SGHAT, CDR2 FQNNGV. The chain's CDR3 is CASSRGHFYNSPLHF. DNA for the CDR3: TGTGCCAGCAGCCGGGGACACTTTTATAATTCACCCCTCCACTTT. The whole variable domain, remainder taken from reference TRBV11-2 and TRBJ1-6, is EAGVAQSPRYKIIEKRQSVAFWCNPISGHATLYWYQQILGQGPKLLIQFQNNGVVDDSQLPKDRFSAERLKGVDSTLKIQPAKLEDSAVYLCASSRGHFYNSPLHFGNGTRLTVT.